These 8 T cell receptor beta chains share one sample of origin, sequenced in a study of blood T cell repertoires in COVID-19. This table comes from immunoSEQ multiplex PCR, and its TCRdb copy is limited to in-frame clones, with some not included. Of about 170,000 clones detected, around 84% appear once; the ten largest clones hold 7%. Sequencing used peripheral blood. These receptors were obtained from a man aged 50 or older with active or convalescent COVID-19.

The genes are TRBV20-1 and TRBJ2-7, with a possible D match to TRBD1 (5 bases). From germline, CDR1 is DFQATT and CDR2 SNEGSKA (reference sequence). There are 15 residues in the CDR3. The V gene lost 3 bases and the J gene lost 3 bases, with 18 bases spanning the gap. Here the CDR3 DNA reads TGCAGTGCTAGTAAACCGTCCGCAGGGCTCTACGAGCAGTACTTC. This encodes CSASKPSAGLYEQYF.

This chain links TRBV7-2 with TRBJ2-5, with 11 nucleotides matching TRBD2. Trimming removed 2 bases from V and 4 bases from J; junction bases left unmatched: 6. The CDR3 is 16 residues long. Germline V gene data show CDR1 as SGHTA and CDR2 as FQGNSA. DNA for the CDR3: TGTGCCAGCAGCTTAAAACTAGCGGGGGTCGGAGAGACCCAGTACTTC. This gives the protein CASSLKLAGVGETQYF.

The rearrangement joins TRBV5-8 to TRBJ2-6; D is ambiguous. There are 17 residues in the CDR3. Germline loops: CDR1 SGHTS, CDR2 YDEGEE. The V and J ends lost 0 bases and 1 base respectively, with 11 bases between them. The CDR3 nucleotides are TGTGCCAGCAGCTTGGCCTACTTCGGGTCTGGGGCCAACGTCCTGACTTTC. Its translation: CASSLAYFGSGANVLTF.

The chain carries TRBV5-1 and TRBJ1-1; D is perhaps TRBD1 (6 bases). Germline values: CDR1 SGHRS, CDR2 YFSETQ. Trimming took 2 bases from V and 1 from J, leaving 18 bases between them. CDR3 size: 17 residues. CDR3: CASSFFPRTDRNTEAFF. CDR3 nucleotide sequence: TGCGCCAGCAGCTTTTTCCCTCGGACAGACAGGAACACTGAAGCTTTCTTT.

This clone was observed once. This chain joins TRBV11-2 and TRBJ2-7; 9 bases fit TRBD2. CDR1 and CDR2 (germline): SGHAT, FQNNGV. The CDR3 is 15 amino acids. Trimming at V came to 7 bases and at J to 6 bases, leaving 13 bases not matched to a gene. CDR3 nucleotide sequence: TGTGCCAGCACCCTAGGGAATGTAGCGGGAGCCGAGCAGTACTTC. This translates into CASTLGNVAGAEQYF.

The CDR3 DNA reads TGTGCCAGCAGTGAATCAGGTCGGGGACAGGGCAACGAGCAGTACTTC. Its protein is CASSESGRGQGNEQYF. The rearrangement joins TRBV25-1 to TRBJ2-7; 9 positions agree with TRBD1. Per germline, CDR1 MGHDK and CDR2 SYGVNS. Trimming removed 1 base from V and 5 bases from J; junction bases left unmatched: 9. The CDR3 has 16 residues.

V and J are TRBV7-8 and TRBJ2-5; TRBD2 matches 10 bases. The CDR3 covers 18 residues. Per the germline V gene, CDR1 is SGHVS and CDR2 is FQNEAQ. The trim removed 5 bases at V and 5 bases at J, leaving 17 bases unmatched. The CDR3 DNA sequence: TGTGCCAGCAGCCCCCCGACGGTTGCGGGACTAGCGTTTGAGACCCAGTACTTC. Translating it yields CASSPPTVAGLAFETQYF.

The V gene is TRBV7-9, the J gene TRBJ2-1, with 10 bases identical to TRBD2. Looked up from germline, CDR1 is SEHNR and CDR2 is FQNEAQ (reference sequence). With 3 bases clipped from V and 9 bases from J, the junction kept 5 bases outside the gene matches. The CDR3 consists of 14 residues. The CDR3 is CASSFPSGGVEQFF. CDR3 in DNA: TGTGCCAGCAGCTTCCCTAGCGGGGGCGTTGAGCAGTTCTTC. Complete variable domain (other parts from reference TRBV7-9 and TRBJ2-1): DTGVSQNPRHKITKRGQNVTFRCDPISEHNRLYWYRQTLGQGPEFLTYFQNEAQLEKSRLLSDRFSAERPKGSFSTLEIQRTEQGDSAMYLCASSFPSGGVEQFFGPGTRLTVL.